These 6 T cell receptor beta chains came from one sample sequenced in a study of CD8 T cells in ankylosing spondylitis. Notes on the study in general: Within ankylosing spondylitis blood, a TCR beta motif made up of roughly eight highly homologous variants appeared to be characteristic.

MiXCR was run by TCRdb on the 5' RACE reads, yielding one entry per CDR3 protein. The sample yields about 540,000 distinct CDR3 sequences, roughly an eighth seen once. Their antigens are not known. The sample consisted of blood, either unsorted or a sorted T cell fraction (not recorded which). These receptors were collected from a male donor with ankylosing spondylitis.

The chain carries TRBV12-3 or TRBV12-4 and TRBJ2-1, with a weak D call TRBD2 (6 bases). V gave up 3 bases and J gave up 16 bases, with 13 bases separating them. There are 11 residues in the CDR3. CDR3 nucleotide sequence: TGTGCCAGCAGTTTGAATCCTAGCGTCTTCTTC. Encoded protein: CASSLNPSVFF.

This rearrangement joins TRBV24-1 to TRBJ2-1; no firm D call. The CDR3 is 16 amino acids. In germline, CDR1 is KGHDR, CDR2 SFDVKD. Trimming took 4 bases from V and 0 from J, leaving 12 bases between them. The CDR3 DNA sequence: TGTGCCACCAGTGACCCCGGACCGAGCTCCTACAATGAGCAGTTCTTC. Its translation is CATSDPGPSSYNEQFF.

In its sample, this clonotype was seen a few times. The rearrangement joins TRBV12-3 or TRBV12-4 to TRBJ1-5; D gene uncertain. The CDR3 runs 15 residues. Trimming took 7 bases from V and 0 from J, leaving 13 bases between them. The CDR3 sequence is CASTKGGPSNQPQHF. In nucleotides, the CDR3 is TGTGCCAGCACCAAAGGAGGCCCTAGCAATCAGCCCCAGCATTTT.

The chain links TRBV25-1 to TRBJ1-1; 9 bases map to TRBD1. The junction had 3 bases not matched to a gene; V was cut back by 6 bases and J by 7 bases. The germline V gene encodes CDR1 MGHDK and CDR2 SYGVNS. The CDR3 totals 12 residues. CDR3: CASRQGAGEAFF. The CDR3 bases are TGTGCCAGCAGACAGGGGGCGGGTGAAGCTTTCTTT. Full variable domain (missing parts from reference TRBV25-1 and TRBJ1-1): EADIYQTPRYLVIGTGKKITLECSQTMGHDKMYWYQQDPGMELHLIHYSYGVNSTEKGDLSSESTVSRIRTEHFPLTLESARPSHTSQYLCASRQGAGEAFFGQGTRLTVV.

The chain joins TRBV20-1 to TRBJ2-7; 7 bases match TRBD1. The CDR3 length is 11 residues. Trimming cost V 6 bases and J 7 bases; bases outside gene matches: 6. Per germline, CDR1 DFQATT and CDR2 SNEGSKA (reference sequence). The CDR3 DNA reads TGCAGTGCAACCGGGACAGTGGAGCAGTACGTC. Residues: CSATGTVEQYV.

In its sample, this clonotype was seen a few times. CDR3 coding DNA: TGTGCCAGCAGCCAGGGGTTAGGTGGCGGCTACACCTTC. It translates to CASSQGLGGGYTF. This chain links TRBV3-1 with TRBJ1-2; D is unclear. The germline gives CDR1 LGHDT, CDR2 YNNKEL (reference sequence). Trimming removed 3 bases at V and 8 bases at J, with 13 bases between. The CDR3 spans 13 residues.